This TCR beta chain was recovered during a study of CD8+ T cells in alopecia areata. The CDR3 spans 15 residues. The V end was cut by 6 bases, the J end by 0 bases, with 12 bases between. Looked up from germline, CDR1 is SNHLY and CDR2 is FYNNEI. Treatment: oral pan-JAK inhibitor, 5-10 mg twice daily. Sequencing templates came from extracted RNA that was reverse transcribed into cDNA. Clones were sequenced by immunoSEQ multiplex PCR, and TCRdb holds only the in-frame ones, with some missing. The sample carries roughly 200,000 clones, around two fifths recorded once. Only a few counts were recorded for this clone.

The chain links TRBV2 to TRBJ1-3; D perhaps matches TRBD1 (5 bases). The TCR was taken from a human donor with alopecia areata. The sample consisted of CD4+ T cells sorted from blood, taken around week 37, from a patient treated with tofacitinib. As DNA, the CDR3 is TGTGCCAGCAGCGAAACAGGTTACTCTGGAAACACCATATATTTT. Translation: CASSETGYSGNTIYF.